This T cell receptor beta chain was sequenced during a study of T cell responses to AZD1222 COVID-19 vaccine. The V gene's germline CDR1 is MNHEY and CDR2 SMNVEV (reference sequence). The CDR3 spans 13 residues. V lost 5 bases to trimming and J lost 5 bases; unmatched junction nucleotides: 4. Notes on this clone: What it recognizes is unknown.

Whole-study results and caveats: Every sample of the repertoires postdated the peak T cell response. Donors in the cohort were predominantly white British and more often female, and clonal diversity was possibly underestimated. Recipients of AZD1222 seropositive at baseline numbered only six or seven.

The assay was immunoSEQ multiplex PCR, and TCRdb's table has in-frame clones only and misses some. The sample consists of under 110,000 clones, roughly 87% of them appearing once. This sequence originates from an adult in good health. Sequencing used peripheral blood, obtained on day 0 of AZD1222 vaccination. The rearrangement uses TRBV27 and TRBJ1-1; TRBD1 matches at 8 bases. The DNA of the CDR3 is TGTGCCAGCAGTCCCAGACAGGGGACTGAAGCTTTCTTT. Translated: CASSPRQGTEAFF.